These 25 T cell receptor beta chains were sequenced from one sample in a study of T cell responses to AZD1222 COVID-19 vaccine. Repertoires were generated with immunoSEQ multiplex PCR, while TCRdb's copy carries only in-frame clones and drops some. Of 100,000 to 150,000 clones in the sample, roughly 92% were seen once. Sample: peripheral blood, taken 28 days after the second AZD1222 dose. Every receptor here comes from an adult who received the AZD1222 COVID-19 vaccine.

The chain employs TRBV10-3 and TRBJ1-4; 7 positions agree with TRBD1. Germline CDR1 is ENHRY and CDR2 is SYGVKD. V lost 2 bases to trimming and J lost 6 bases; unmatched junction nucleotides: 3. The CDR3 spans 14 residues. The CDR3 coding sequence is TGTGCCATCAGTGAGGACAGGGATGATGAAAAACTGTTTTTT. Its protein product is CAISEDRDDEKLFF.

The chain has TRBV6-4 and TRBJ2-1, with D perhaps matching TRBD1 (7 bases). Germline V CDR1 and CDR2: MRHNA, SNTAGT. Trimming cost V 2 bases and J 7 bases, with 18 bases left between them. This CDR3 comprises 16 residues. The DNA of the CDR3 is TGTGCCAGCAGTGACGCAGGGGGGAGCCCCGGTAATGAGCAGTTCTTC. Its translation: CASSDAGGSPGNEQFF.

This chain joins TRBV19 and TRBJ1-2; 7 nucleotides match TRBD1. The germline gives CDR1 LNHDA, CDR2 SQIVND (reference sequence). Trimming removed 3 bases from V and 4 bases from J; junction bases left unmatched: 5. The CDR3 runs to 14 residues. CDR3 coding DNA: TGTGCCAGTAGTATGGAGACAGGGCTCTATGGCTACACCTTC. Residues: CASSMETGLYGYTF.

CDR3 nucleotides: TGTGCCAGCACCACAGAGGGGAAACTGTTTTTT. Translation gives CASTTEGKLFF. The V call is TRBV28, the J call TRBJ1-4, with D tentatively TRBD1 (5 bases). Germline V CDR1 and CDR2: MDHEN, SYDVKM. V lost 7 bases to trimming and J lost 11 bases, with 11 bases between them. This CDR3 contains 11 residues.

The chain recombines TRBV27 with TRBJ2-1, with TRBD1 matching 9 bases. Germline values: CDR1 MNHEY, CDR2 SMNVEV (reference sequence). J was trimmed by 4 bases and V by 5 bases; bases with no gene match: 9. The CDR3 consists of 16 residues. The DNA for the CDR3 is TGTGCCAGCAGTCCGTACGGACAGGGGAGTTACAATGAGCAGTTCTTC. Its translation: CASSPYGQGSYNEQFF.

The rearrangement links TRBV13 to TRBJ1-5; no firm D call. The CDR3 contains 13 residues. CDR1 is PRHDT and CDR2 is FYEKMQ in the germline V gene (reference sequence). The germline V and J ends were trimmed by 3 bases and 10 bases, with 13 bases remaining between them. CDR3 region: CASSFTRTTPQHF. CDR3 coding DNA: TGTGCCAGCAGCTTTACCCGGACTACACCCCAGCATTTT.

This clone has a single count. Other DNA sequences from this sample encode an identical CDR3 as well. The chain is built from TRBV11-3 and TRBJ2-4; D remains unclear. CDR3 length: 11 residues. From germline, CDR1 is SGHNT and CDR2 YENEEA. Trimming cost V 6 bases and J 8 bases, with 8 bases left between them. The CDR3 nucleotides read TGTGCCAGCAGGAGAGGAGACATTCAGTACTTC. It is translated as CASRRGDIQYF.

Here the CDR3 DNA reads TGTGCCAGCAGCTTAGGTGGGGGCTACGAGCAGTACTTC. Amino acid sequence: CASSLGGGYEQYF. The chain links TRBV5-4 to TRBJ2-7, with D possibly called TRBD1 or TRBD2 (5 bases each). The V and J ends lost 2 bases and 3 bases respectively, with 9 bases between them. This CDR3 is 13 amino acids long. From germline, CDR1 is SGHNT and CDR2 YYREEE (reference sequence).

The chain is built from TRBV7-2 and TRBJ1-1; possible D gene TRBD1, 5 bases. V was trimmed by 2 bases and J by 7 bases, leaving 14 bases between them. Germline values: CDR1 SGHTA, CDR2 FQGNSA. The CDR3 loop spans 14 amino acids. The CDR3 coding sequence is TGTGCCAGCAGCTTATTGACGGGGCGGGTTGAAGCTTTCTTT. Translating it yields CASSLLTGRVEAFF.

The chain has TRBV18 and TRBJ2-2; TRBD1 agrees at 8 bases. Trimming removed 2 bases from V and 1 base from J; junction bases left unmatched: 3. The CDR3 sequence is 16 residues long. Germline V gene lookup returns CDR1 KGHSH and CDR2 LQKENI. The CDR3 nucleotides are TGTGCCAGCTCACCAGGGACAGGATTGAACACCGGGGAGCTGTTTTTT. Translating it yields CASSPGTGLNTGELFF.

The chain combines TRBV5-1 with TRBJ2-3; possible D gene TRBD1, 5 bases. The V gene's germline CDR1 is SGHRS and CDR2 YFSETQ. Trimming removed 4 bases from V and 2 bases from J, with 17 bases in between. The CDR3 loop spans 16 amino acids. CDR3 sequence: CASSPGAGSFTDTQYF. The CDR3 DNA sequence: TGCGCCAGCAGCCCTGGGGCCGGGTCCTTCACAGATACGCAGTATTTT.

This clone was detected only a few times. This CDR3 is CASSEIRSGTEAFF. The CDR3, as DNA: TGTGCCAGCAGTGAAATACGGTCCGGCACTGAAGCTTTCTTT. The chain joins TRBV6-1 to TRBJ1-1; D is unresolved. V was shortened by 2 bases and J by 4 bases, with 11 bases between the two germline ends. The CDR3 extends over 14 amino acids. Germline CDR1 reads MNHNS; CDR2 reads SASEGT.

The chain employs TRBV11-2 and TRBJ1-3, with D possibly matching TRBD1 (5 bases). CDR1 and CDR2 from the germline V gene are SGHAT and FQNNGV. V was pared by 6 bases and J by 8 bases, with 17 bases between. This CDR3 has 14 amino acids. As DNA, the CDR3 is TGTGCCAGCAGTCCCTTGATCAGGGCGGACACCATATATTTT. It codes for CASSPLIRADTIYF.

The chain couples TRBV18 to TRBJ2-1; 8 bases line up with TRBD1. The CDR3 contains 15 residues. The ends lost 5 bases at V and 5 bases at J; junction bases unmatched: 8. Germline V lookup: CDR1 KGHSH, CDR2 LQKENI. The CDR3 region has the DNA TGTGCCAGCTCATCCCGGGACAGGCAAGACAATGAGCAGTTCTTC. It codes for CASSSRDRQDNEQFF.

The chain joins TRBV5-4 to TRBJ2-5; TRBD2 matches at 9 bases. V gave up 0 bases and J gave up 4 bases; unmatched junction bases: 1. The CDR3 covers 14 residues. Germline V gene data show CDR1 as SGHNT and CDR2 as YYREEE (reference sequence). The CDR3 loop reads CASSLELAGETQYF. The CDR3 region has the DNA TGTGCCAGCAGCTTGGAACTAGCGGGAGAGACCCAGTACTTC.

This clone was seen just once. Other DNA sequences of this sample code for an identical CDR3. The chain couples TRBV5-6 to TRBJ1-4, with TRBD1 as a possible D gene (5 bases). The V gene's germline CDR1 is SGHDT and CDR2 YYEEEE. V shed 1 base and J shed 1 base, with 8 bases lying between them. This CDR3 has 15 residues. The CDR3 sequence is CASSLRGGTNEKLFF. The CDR3 DNA is TGTGCCAGCAGCTTGAGGGGTGGAACTAATGAAAAACTGTTTTTT.

The chain joins TRBV29-1 to TRBJ1-1; no definite D call. The CDR3 covers 14 residues. Trimming took off 1 base at V and 0 bases at J, with 9 bases between the two ends. The germline gives CDR1 SQVTM, CDR2 ANQGSEA. This CDR3 is CSVEVRAVNTEAFF. CDR3 DNA sequence: TGCAGCGTTGAAGTGAGAGCAGTGAACACTGAAGCTTTCTTT.

The J gene is TRBJ1-5, the V gene TRBV4-3; no reliable D call. V dropped 0 bases and J dropped 6 bases, with 9 bases sitting between them. The germline gives CDR1 LGHNA, CDR2 YSLEER. This CDR3 is 14 amino acids long. This CDR3 is CASSQDRYSQPQHF. Written as DNA, the CDR3 is TGCGCCAGCAGCCAAGATCGCTACAGTCAGCCCCAGCATTTT.

V is TRBV5-6 and J is TRBJ2-7; 12 bases fit TRBD2. Losses at the gene ends were 4 bases for V and 3 bases for J; bases not matched to a gene: 5. The CDR3 consists of 15 residues. Germline CDR1 SGHDT, CDR2 YYEEEE. In nucleotides, the CDR3 is TGTGCCAGCAGCATGACTAGCGGGGGTAACTACGAGCAGTACTTC. This gives the protein CASSMTSGGNYEQYF.

V is TRBV30 and J is TRBJ1-2, with a possible D match to TRBD1 (6 bases). Germline V lookup: CDR1 GTSNPN, CDR2 SVGIG (reference sequence). V shed 2 bases and J shed 4 bases, with 11 bases lying between them. The CDR3 sequence is 13 residues long. This CDR3 is CAWSRGPGYGYTF. Here the CDR3 DNA reads TGTGCCTGGAGTCGGGGGCCAGGCTATGGCTACACCTTC.

V gene TRBV30 combines with J gene TRBJ2-7; D is undetermined. V was clipped by 4 bases and J by 3 bases, with 13 bases between them. The V gene's germline CDR1 is GTSNPN and CDR2 SVGIG (reference sequence). This CDR3 spans 13 amino acids. The CDR3 DNA is TGTGCCTGGACGGCCGCTCTCAACTACGAGCAGTACTTC. Its protein product is CAWTAALNYEQYF.

This clone appeared once. CDR3 DNA: TGTGCCAGCAGCATCCGGGTCGAGCAGTACTTC. Its translation is CASSIRVEQYF. The chain has TRBV7-2 and TRBJ2-7; unclear D gene. The germline V gene encodes CDR1 SGHTA and CDR2 FQGNSA. The V end was cut by 5 bases, the J end by 6 bases, with 8 bases between. This CDR3 is 11 amino acids long.

The chain employs TRBV19 and TRBJ1-5; D unclear. V was pared by 5 bases and J by 0 bases, with 17 bases between. CDR1 LNHDA and CDR2 SQIVND come from the germline V gene (reference sequence). This CDR3 is 17 amino acids long. CDR3 sequence (DNA): TGTGCCAGTAGTGGACCCATCGCCGGGAATAGCAATCAGCCCCAGCATTTT. Amino acids: CASSGPIAGNSNQPQHF.

V gene TRBV9 combines with J gene TRBJ2-4, with 9 bases aligning to TRBD1. The J segment lost 8 bases and the V segment lost 2 bases, leaving 2 bases of the junction unmatched. Germline CDR1 is SGDLS and CDR2 is YYNGEE. The CDR3 has 13 residues. CDR3 bases: TGTGCCAGCAGCGTCCGGGACAGGGACATTCAGTACTTC. It specifies CASSVRDRDIQYF.

The genes are TRBV5-1 and TRBJ2-5; 8 bases match TRBD2. CDR1 and CDR2 from the germline V gene are SGHRS and YFSETQ. The CDR3 length is 17 residues. Trimming cost V 0 bases and J 4 bases; bases outside gene matches: 11. CDR3 DNA: TGCGCCAGCAGCTTGGCGGGGGGGCCGTCGGGCGGAGAGACCCAGTACTTC. The encoded protein is CASSLAGGPSGGETQYF. The variable domain in full, with the rest retrieved from reference TRBV5-1 and TRBJ2-5, is KAGVTQTPRYLIKTRGQQVTLSCSPISGHRSVSWYQQTPGQGLQFLFEYFSETQRNKGNFPGRFSGRQFSNSRSEMNVSTLELGDSALYLCASSLAGGPSGGETQYFGPGTRLLVL.